Included here is one T cell receptor (beta chain) sequence, with context. The sample belongs to a study of T cells in tuberculosis. The assay was immunoSEQ multiplex PCR, and TCRdb's table has in-frame clones only and misses some. The sample contains about 34,000 clones, over 85% of which appear only once. This CDR3 contains 15 residues. V gave up 1 base and J gave up 4 bases, with 15 bases separating them. Germline CDR1 reads SGHDT; CDR2 reads YYEEEE. The sample's time point: new active TB diagnosis, blood taken before or within 7 days of starting treatment. J is TRBJ2-7 and V is TRBV5-6, with D perhaps matching TRBD1 (6 bases). The starting material was PBMCs, obtained at tuberculosis diagnosis. The source is an adult with tuberculosis. In DNA form, the CDR3 reads TGTGCCAGCAGCTTGACAGGGTCCGGTGGGTACGAGCAGTACTTC. Translating it yields CASSLTGSGGYEQYF.